What follows is one TCR beta chain and its context. Its matching antigen is unknown. The data were obtained in a study of CD8+ T cells in alopecia areata. Study as a whole: Patients received oral tofacitinib, 5 to 10 mg twice daily, for moderate-to-severe alopecia areata.

Notes on the study in general: Numerous clones, expanded in lesions, remained in scalp and blood during tofacitinib.

TCR sequencing used cDNA made by reverse transcription of extracted RNA. Measured with immunoSEQ multiplex PCR; TCRdb has only the in-frame clones, and not every one. The sample records more than 90,000 clones, roughly 56% being singletons. Treatment of the sample: oral pan-JAK inhibitor, 5-10 mg twice daily. Sampling of alopecia areata patients yielded lesional scalp punch biopsies as well as peripheral blood. CDR1 is SNHLY, CDR2 FYNNEI, per germline. J gave up 6 bases and V 6 bases, and 3 bases lay outside the gene matches. The CDR3 is 14 amino acids. This TCR was recovered from a human donor with alopecia areata. This chain joins TRBV2 and TRBJ2-1; 12 bases agree with TRBD2. The sequencing used CD8+ T cells sorted from blood, collected between weeks 55 and 65, from a patient treated with tofacitinib. CDR3 sequence reads: CASSWTSGINEQFF. The DNA for the CDR3 is TGTGCCAGCAGCTGGACTAGCGGGATCAATGAGCAGTTCTTC.